By frequency, the clone carrying this TCR beta chain registers medium-sized. Its specificity is unknown. This specimen belongs to a study of T cells in women clearing cervical HPV infection. At the level of the study: HLA type stays a possible confounder, typing being limited.

Study-wide results and caveats: Combining TCR richness with V gene abundances gave around 0.83 AUC. Timing of associations relative to infection is unclear; T-cell subsets were not isolated.

Sequencing used immunoSEQ multiplex PCR; TCRdb keeps in-frame clones, though not all of them. The sample has around 20,000 clones, and its top ten clones hold 5.5% to 7%. The sequenced sample was blood buffy coat. The source is a woman aged 18 to 75 with a cervical HPV16 infection that either progressed to CIN3+ or cleared (not recorded which).

Incomplete CDR3 DNA: TGTGCCAGCAGCACCAAACCCCGGACAGGGGGCCTTCTCCTCTTCACAGATACG. It is translated as CASSTKPRTGGLLLFTDT. The CDR3 as a whole reads CASSTKPRTGGLLLFTDTQYF. This chain links TRBV13 with TRBJ2-3; 11 positions match TRBD1. The missing CDR3 end, 3 residues past where the read stops, is filled in from the germline J gene. The V and J ends lost 5 bases and 2 bases, in that order; junction bases with no gene match: 21. Per the germline V gene, CDR1 is PRHDT and CDR2 is FYEKMQ (reference sequence). The CDR3 is 21 amino acids.